This passage covers 14 T cell receptor beta chains from one sample sequenced in a study of vaccination effects on CD4 cells after COVID-19 (dated by TCRdb to about 2022). Antigens of these TCRs are unknown. The receptor library was made with the immunoSEQ multiplex PCR assay. Held by TCRdb, this immuneACCESS table contains in-frame sequences only and omits some clones. Under half of the omission traces to an unresolved V gene where checked; the cause of the rest is unknown. The sample contains tens of thousands of clones, 73% of them found a single time. The biggest ten clones account for roughly 27% of the sample. In the ViraFEST assay, PBMC were stimulated with viral peptide pools, and TCR sequencing was then used to find antigen-specific CD4+ T cell clonotypes based on their expansion. After less than 13 days of culture, CD4+ T cells were isolated with the EasySep CD4+ T cell isolation kit. Negative nucleocapsid antibody results before and after vaccination confirmed that the healthy vaccine recipients had no prior SARS-CoV-2 infection.

The source material was CD4+ T cells from PBMCs cultured with HCoV-OC43 spike peptides, sampled before COVID-19 vaccination. The sample's cell subset or site, from its label and the paper: HCoV-OC43 spike overlapping peptide pool stimulation. These receptors were taken from a human donor who received a COVID-19 vaccine.

The V and J genes are TRBV30 and TRBJ1-1, with a possible D match to TRBD1 (6 bases). This CDR3 has 13 residues. Germline CDR1 and CDR2: GTSNPN and SVGIG (reference sequence). The V gene lost 5 bases and the J gene lost 2 bases, with 12 bases spanning the gap. The DNA of the CDR3 is TGTGCCTGGTCGACGGACAGCAACACTGAAGCTTTCTTT. It is translated as CAWSTDSNTEAFF.

The chain carries TRBV30 and TRBJ2-7; the match to TRBD2 covers 8 bases. This CDR3 is built from 15 residues. The germline V gene has CDR1 GTSNPN and CDR2 SVGIG (reference sequence). Trimming removed 2 bases from V and 4 bases from J; junction bases left unmatched: 10. Here the CDR3 reads CAWSSGGRIFYEQYF. In DNA, the CDR3 is TGTGCCTGGAGTTCCGGCGGGAGGATTTTTTACGAGCAGTACTTC.

The V call is TRBV5-1, the J call TRBJ2-5; a possible D gene is TRBD2 (5 bases). CDR1 SGHRS and CDR2 YFSETQ come from the germline V gene. There are 14 residues in the CDR3. The ends were cut back, 2 bases at V and 5 bases at J, with 13 bases in the middle. The CDR3 protein is CASSLAVVRETQYF. The CDR3 DNA reads TGCGCCAGCAGCTTAGCGGTGGTACGGGAGACCCAGTACTTC.

V gene TRBV2 combines with J gene TRBJ2-7; weak D call: TRBD1 (6 bases). The CDR3 totals 13 residues. V dropped 8 bases and J dropped 2 bases, with 13 bases sitting between them. The V gene's germline CDR1 is SNHLY and CDR2 FYNNEI. The CDR3 DNA sequence: TGTGCCAGCCGACAGGATCAGGCCTACGAGCAGTACTTC. It is translated as CASRQDQAYEQYF.

The sample holds one count of this clone. CDR3 sequence: CASSQGDSLAKNIQYF. The CDR3 DNA is TGCGCCAGCAGCCAAGGAGACAGTCTAGCCAAAAACATTCAGTACTTC. The V gene is TRBV4-1, the J gene TRBJ2-4, with D perhaps TRBD1 (5 bases). Germline V gene data show CDR1 as MGHRA and CDR2 as YSYEKL. The V end lost 1 base, the J end lost 0 bases, and 10 bases lay between the germline ends. The CDR3 covers 16 residues.

This chain connects TRBV7-8 to TRBJ2-3; the D gene could be TRBD1 or TRBD2 (5 bases each). The CDR3 is made up of 15 amino acids. V shed 1 base and J shed 1 base, with 9 bases lying between them. CDR1 is SGHVS and CDR2 is FQNEAQ in the germline V gene. CDR3 sequence: CASSLGSGRTDTQYF. Written as DNA, the CDR3 is TGTGCCAGCAGCTTAGGGTCGGGACGCACAGATACGCAGTATTTT.

This chain joins TRBV7-2 and TRBJ1-1; unclear D gene. Germline assignment: CDR1 SGHTA and CDR2 FQGNSA. V lost 2 bases, J lost 7 bases, and 17 bases lay in between. This CDR3 has 15 amino acids. Here the CDR3 reads CASSLLRGRRVEAFF. CDR3 DNA sequence: TGTGCCAGCAGCTTACTTCGAGGGCGTCGGGTTGAAGCTTTCTTT.

This chain links TRBV5-1 with TRBJ1-6; no firm D call. The germline V gene encodes CDR1 SGHRS and CDR2 YFSETQ. The V and J ends lost 4 bases and 7 bases respectively, with 9 bases between them. This CDR3 is 13 amino acids long. Here the CDR3 reads CASSTDLNSPLHF. The CDR3 bases are TGCGCCAGCAGCACCGACCTCAATTCACCCCTCCACTTT.

The V and J genes are TRBV27 and TRBJ2-3; 8 bases fit TRBD1. Germline assignment: CDR1 MNHEY and CDR2 SMNVEV (reference sequence). The CDR3 runs to 19 residues. The V and J ends lost 4 bases and 0 bases, in that order; junction bases with no gene match: 15. The CDR3 reads CASSSPAGGRPDSTDTQYF. The CDR3, as DNA: TGTGCCAGCAGTTCGCCCGCAGGGGGCAGGCCGGATAGCACAGATACGCAGTATTTT.

This chain uses TRBV5-7 with TRBJ1-5, with D possibly TRBD1 on 5 matching bases. TRBV5-7 falls under the ORF class, with uncertain function. The CDR3 sequence is 15 residues long. Trimming took 3 bases from V and 2 from J, leaving 12 bases between them. In DNA form, the CDR3 reads TGTGCCAGCAGCTCGCGGAAACAGGGCAATCAGCCCCAGCATTTT. This encodes CASSSRKQGNQPQHF.

The CDR3 region is CASTERLSSGNTIYF. For the CDR3, the DNA is TGTGCCAGTACTGAGAGGCTGAGTTCTGGAAACACCATATATTTT. The chain uses TRBV19 and TRBJ1-3, with unresolved D. With 7 bases removed from V and 1 base from J, the gap between germline ends came to 14 bases. The germline V gene encodes CDR1 LNHDA and CDR2 SQIVND (reference sequence). The CDR3 is made up of 15 amino acids.

The chain couples TRBV2 to TRBJ2-7, with 9 positions matching TRBD1. CDR1 is SNHLY and CDR2 is FYNNEI in the germline V gene. Germline trimming cut 6 bases from V and 6 bases from J; bases unmatched to any gene: 12. This CDR3 region has 15 residues. The CDR3 DNA sequence: TGTGCCAGCAGATACCCCGGGACAGGGATAATCGAGCAGTACTTC. Its protein product is CASRYPGTGIIEQYF.

The V and J genes are TRBV5-1 and TRBJ1-1, with D possibly being TRBD1 (6 bases). This CDR3 spans 15 amino acids. The V gene lost 0 bases and the J gene lost 0 bases, with 9 bases spanning the gap. The germline V gene has CDR1 SGHRS and CDR2 YFSETQ. The CDR3 loop reads CASSLEDSMNTEAFF. The CDR3 bases are TGCGCCAGCAGCTTGGAGGACAGCATGAACACTGAAGCTTTCTTT.

This clone was recorded only once. The rearrangement links TRBV7-2 to TRBJ1-1; maybe TRBD1 (5 bases). Trimming cost V 2 bases and J 6 bases, with 13 bases left between them. Germline V gene sequence: CDR1 SGHTA, CDR2 FQGNSA. CDR3 size: 14 residues. Here the CDR3 DNA reads TGTGCCAGCAGCTTAAAGGGGATTCGAGCTGAAGCTTTCTTT. Translated, it gives CASSLKGIRAEAFF.